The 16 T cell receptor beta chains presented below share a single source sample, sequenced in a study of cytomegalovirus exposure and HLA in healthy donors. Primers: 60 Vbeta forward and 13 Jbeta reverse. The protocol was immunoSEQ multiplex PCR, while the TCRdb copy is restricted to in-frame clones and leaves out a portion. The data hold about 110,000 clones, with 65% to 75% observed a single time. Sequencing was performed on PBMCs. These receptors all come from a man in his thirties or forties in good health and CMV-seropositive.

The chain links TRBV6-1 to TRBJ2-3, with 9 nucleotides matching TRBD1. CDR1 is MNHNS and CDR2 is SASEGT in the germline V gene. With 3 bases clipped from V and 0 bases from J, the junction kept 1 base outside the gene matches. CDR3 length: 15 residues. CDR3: CASSEDRGSTDTQYF. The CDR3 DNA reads TGTGCCAGCAGTGAGGACAGGGGAAGCACAGATACGCAGTATTTT.

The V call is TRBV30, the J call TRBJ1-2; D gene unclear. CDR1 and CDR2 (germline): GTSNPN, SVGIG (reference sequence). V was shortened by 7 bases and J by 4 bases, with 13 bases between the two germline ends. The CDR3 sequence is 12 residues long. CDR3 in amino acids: CASARVGYGYTF. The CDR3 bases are TGTGCCTCTGCCCGGGTAGGCTATGGCTACACCTTC. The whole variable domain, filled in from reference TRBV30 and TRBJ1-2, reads SQTIHQWPATLVQPVGSPLSLECTVEGTSNPNLYWYRQAAGRGLQLLFYSVGIGQISSEVPQNLSASRPQDRQFILSSKKLLLSDSGFYLCASARVGYGYTFGSGTRLTVV.

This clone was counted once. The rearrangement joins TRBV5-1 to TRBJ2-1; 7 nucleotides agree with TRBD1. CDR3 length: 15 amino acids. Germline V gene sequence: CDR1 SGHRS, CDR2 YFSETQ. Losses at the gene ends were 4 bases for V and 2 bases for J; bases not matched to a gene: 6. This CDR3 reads CASSLDRAAYNEQFF. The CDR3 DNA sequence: TGCGCCAGCAGCCTTGACAGGGCAGCCTACAATGAGCAGTTCTTC.

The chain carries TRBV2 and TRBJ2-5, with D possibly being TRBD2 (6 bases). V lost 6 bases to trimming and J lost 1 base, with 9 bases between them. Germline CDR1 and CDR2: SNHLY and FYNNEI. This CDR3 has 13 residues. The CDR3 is CASRRGTQETQYF. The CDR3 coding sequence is TGTGCCAGCAGACGGGGGACCCAAGAGACCCAGTACTTC.

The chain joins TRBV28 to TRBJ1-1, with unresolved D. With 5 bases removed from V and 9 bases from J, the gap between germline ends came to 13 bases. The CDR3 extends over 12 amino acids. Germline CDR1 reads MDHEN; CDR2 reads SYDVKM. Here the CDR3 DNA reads TGTGCCAGCAGTCTTCCTACAGACAAAGCTTTCTTT. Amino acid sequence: CASSLPTDKAFF.

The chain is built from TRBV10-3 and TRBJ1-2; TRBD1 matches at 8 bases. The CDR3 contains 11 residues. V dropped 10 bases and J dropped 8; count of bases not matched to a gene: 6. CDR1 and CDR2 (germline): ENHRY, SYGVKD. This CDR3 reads CASLTGVGYTF. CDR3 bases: TGTGCCAGTCTGACAGGGGTAGGCTACACCTTC.

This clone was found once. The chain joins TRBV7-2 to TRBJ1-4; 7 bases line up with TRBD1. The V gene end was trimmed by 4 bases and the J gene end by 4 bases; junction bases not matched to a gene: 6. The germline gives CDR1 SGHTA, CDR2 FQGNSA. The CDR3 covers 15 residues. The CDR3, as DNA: TGTGCCAGCAGCTCCCGACAGGGCGGTAATGAAAAACTGTTTTTT. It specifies CASSSRQGGNEKLFF. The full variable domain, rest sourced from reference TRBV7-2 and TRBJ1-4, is GAGVSQSPSNKVTEKGKDVELRCDPISGHTALYWYRQSLGQGLEFLIYFQGNSAPDKSGLPSDRFSAERTGGSVSTLTIQRTQQEDSAVYLCASSSRQGGNEKLFFGSGTQLSVL.

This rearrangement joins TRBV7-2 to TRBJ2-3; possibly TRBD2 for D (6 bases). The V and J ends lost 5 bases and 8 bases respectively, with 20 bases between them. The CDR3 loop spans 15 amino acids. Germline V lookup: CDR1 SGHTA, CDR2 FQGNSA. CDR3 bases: TGTGCCAGCAGCCCCCGGGGAGGCCACAGCGTTACGCAGTATTTT. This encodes CASSPRGGHSVTQYF. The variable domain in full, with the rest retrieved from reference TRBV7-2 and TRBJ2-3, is GAGVSQSPSNKVTEKGKDVELRCDPISGHTALYWYRQSLGQGLEFLIYFQGNSAPDKSGLPSDRFSAERTGGSVSTLTIQRTQQEDSAVYLCASSPRGGHSVTQYFGPGTRLTVL.

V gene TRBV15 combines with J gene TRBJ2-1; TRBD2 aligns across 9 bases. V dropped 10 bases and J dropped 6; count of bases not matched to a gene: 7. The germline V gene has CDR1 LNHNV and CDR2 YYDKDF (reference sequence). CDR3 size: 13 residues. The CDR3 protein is CASGVAGVNEQFF. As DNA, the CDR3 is TGTGCCAGCGGGGTAGCGGGGGTCAATGAGCAGTTCTTC.

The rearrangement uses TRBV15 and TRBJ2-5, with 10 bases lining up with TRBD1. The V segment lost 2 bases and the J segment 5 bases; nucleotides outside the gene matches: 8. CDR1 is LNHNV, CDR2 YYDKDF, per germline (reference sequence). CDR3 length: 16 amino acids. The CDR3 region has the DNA TGTGCCACCAGCAGACTAGAGGGACAGGGGTTGGAGACCCAGTACTTC. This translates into CATSRLEGQGLETQYF.

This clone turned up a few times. CDR3 sequence: CAATGPNTEAFF. The CDR3 DNA reads as TGTGCGGCGACAGGACCGAACACTGAAGCTTTCTTT. The V gene is TRBV6-5, the J gene TRBJ1-1; D possibly corresponds to TRBD1 (6 bases). Germline assignment: CDR1 MNHEY and CDR2 SVGAGI. The CDR3 extends over 12 amino acids.

CDR3 bases: TGTGCCTGGTCCCGGGACAGGGTCTACGAGCAGTACTTC. This encodes CAWSRDRVYEQYF. The rearrangement uses TRBV30 and TRBJ2-7; TRBD1 aligns across 9 bases. The CDR3 length is 13 residues. Germline CDR1 GTSNPN, CDR2 SVGIG (reference sequence). V was pared by 5 bases and J by 3 bases, with 5 bases of the junction left unmatched. The complete variable domain, with remaining parts taken from reference TRBV30 and TRBJ2-7, reads SQTIHQWPATLVQPVGSPLSLECTVEGTSNPNLYWYRQAAGRGLQLLFYSVGIGQISSEVPQNLSASRPQDRQFILSSKKLLLSDSGFYLCAWSRDRVYEQYFGPGTRLTVT.

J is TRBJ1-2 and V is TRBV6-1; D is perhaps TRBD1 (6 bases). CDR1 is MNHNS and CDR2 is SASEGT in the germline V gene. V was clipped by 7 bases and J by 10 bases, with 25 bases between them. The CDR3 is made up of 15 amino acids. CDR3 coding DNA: TGTGCCAGCAAATCACCCAACGTACAGACAGGTGCCTACACCTTC. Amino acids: CASKSPNVQTGAYTF.

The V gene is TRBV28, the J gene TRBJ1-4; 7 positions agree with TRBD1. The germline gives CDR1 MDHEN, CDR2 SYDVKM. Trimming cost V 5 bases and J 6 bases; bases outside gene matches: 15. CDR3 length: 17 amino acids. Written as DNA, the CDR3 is TGTGCCAGCAGTCAATACTCTGGACAGGCTGACTATGAAAAACTGTTTTTT. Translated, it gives CASSQYSGQADYEKLFF.

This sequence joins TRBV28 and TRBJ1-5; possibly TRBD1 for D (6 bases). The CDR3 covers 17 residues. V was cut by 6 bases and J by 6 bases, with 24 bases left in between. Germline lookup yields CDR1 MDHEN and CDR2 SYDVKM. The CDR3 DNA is TGTGCCAGCAGCCTGTCCACACCTGACAACAGGGCTCAGCCCCAGCATTTT. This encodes CASSLSTPDNRAQPQHF.

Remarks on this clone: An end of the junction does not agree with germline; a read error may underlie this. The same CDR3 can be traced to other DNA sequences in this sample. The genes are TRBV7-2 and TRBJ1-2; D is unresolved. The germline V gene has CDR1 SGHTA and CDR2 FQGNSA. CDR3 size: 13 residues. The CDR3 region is CASSSLNTEGYTF. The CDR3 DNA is TGTGCCAGCAGCTCGCTTAATACGGAGGGCTATACCTTC.